This entry lists 23 T cell receptor beta chains sequenced from one sample in a study of cytomegalovirus exposure and HLA in healthy donors. PCR amplification relied on 60 Vbeta primers (plus 13 Jbeta primers). Repertoires were generated with immunoSEQ multiplex PCR, while TCRdb's copy carries only in-frame clones and drops some. This table has about 130,000 clones, about 80% appearing once. The specimen was PBMCs. Receptors were obtained from a man aged 25 to 40 in good health and CMV-seropositive.

The V and J genes are TRBV9 and TRBJ1-1, with D uncertain. Trimming removed 6 bases at V and 1 base at J, with 16 bases between. Germline-derived CDR1 and CDR2 are SGDLS and YYNGEE. The CDR3 totals 15 residues. The CDR3 sequence is CASTPTPGWNTEAFF. The CDR3 coding sequence is TGTGCCAGCACCCCTACCCCAGGTTGGAACACTGAAGCTTTCTTT.

The chain couples TRBV9 to TRBJ1-2; D possibly corresponds to TRBD1 (5 bases). V was cut by 1 base and J by 4 bases, with 8 bases left in between. Germline lookup yields CDR1 SGDLS and CDR2 YYNGEE. CDR3 length: 13 residues. For the CDR3, the DNA is TGTGCCAGCAGCGTATCGGGGGTCTATGGCTACACCTTC. This gives the protein CASSVSGVYGYTF.

The chain uses TRBV4-1 and TRBJ1-3; D is uncertain. Germline lookup yields CDR1 MGHRA and CDR2 YSYEKL. The germline V and J ends were trimmed by 1 base and 0 bases, with 16 bases remaining between them. The CDR3 spans 18 residues. The CDR3 DNA reads as TGCGCCAGCAGCCAAGCCCCCCCGCAGGCGAGCTCTGGAAACACCATATATTTT. It specifies CASSQAPPQASSGNTIYF.

The chain uses TRBV7-7 and TRBJ2-1; tentatively, D is TRBD2 (5 bases). The ends were cut back, 0 bases at V and 8 bases at J, with 8 bases in the middle. The CDR3 has 13 amino acids. The germline gives CDR1 SSHAT, CDR2 FNYEAQ (reference sequence). The chain's CDR3 is CASSLAGAHEQFF. CDR3 bases: TGTGCCAGCAGCTTAGCGGGAGCCCATGAGCAGTTCTTC.

About this clone itself: A read error may produce the germline difference seen at one junction end. This CDR3 is also generated by other DNA sequences in the sample. The chain employs TRBV2 and TRBJ1-5; tentative D call: TRBD1 (6 bases). The CDR3 contains 13 residues. Germline lookup yields CDR1 SNHLY and CDR2 FYNNEI. The CDR3, as DNA: TGTGCCAGCCTCAGGGGAGCAAATCAACCCCAGCATTTT. It specifies CASLRGANQPQHF.

This rearrangement joins TRBV5-1 to TRBJ2-1, with a possible D match to TRBD2 (6 bases). CDR3 length equals 15 residues. Trimming shortened V by 4 bases and J by 0 bases, and 11 bases separated the two germline ends. In germline, CDR1 is SGHRS, CDR2 YFSETQ. In DNA, the CDR3 is TGCGCCAGCAGCCTGGAGGAGGGCTCCTACAATGAGCAGTTCTTC. Translation gives CASSLEEGSYNEQFF.

V and J are TRBV7-9 and TRBJ2-2; 10 bases are a match to TRBD2. Germline CDR1 SEHNR, CDR2 FQNEAQ (reference sequence). V lost 1 base and J lost 4; bases outside the gene matches: 3. The CDR3 consists of 16 residues. This chain's CDR3 is CASSLGPSGGTGELFF. The CDR3 nucleotides are TGTGCCAGCAGCTTAGGCCCTAGCGGGGGCACCGGGGAGCTGTTTTTT. Full variable domain (outside the CDR3, taken from reference TRBV7-9 and TRBJ2-2): DTGVSQNPRHKITKRGQNVTFRCDPISEHNRLYWYRQTLGQGPEFLTYFQNEAQLEKSRLLSDRFSAERPKGSFSTLEIQRTEQGDSAMYLCASSLGPSGGTGELFFGEGSRLTVL.

In its sample, this clone was seen a few times. This chain connects TRBV25-1 to TRBJ2-1; 11 nucleotides agree with TRBD2. This CDR3 spans 16 amino acids. Per germline, CDR1 MGHDK and CDR2 SYGVNS. With V trimmed by 3 bases and J by 7 bases, 8 bases remained unmatched. The CDR3 DNA reads TGTGCCAGCAGTGAGAGTAGGGCTAGCGGGAGGAATGAGCAGTTCTTC. Translating gives CASSESRASGRNEQFF.

The chain couples TRBV30 to TRBJ2-7, with TRBD2 matching over 10 bases. The CDR3 contains 14 residues. The germline CDR1 and CDR2 sequences are GTSNPN and SVGIG (reference sequence). V shed 2 bases and J 4 bases; nucleotides not matched to a gene: 5. The CDR3 DNA reads TGTGCCTGGAGTACTGCTAGCGGGAGATACGAGCAGTACTTC. This codes for CAWSTASGRYEQYF.

The chain joins TRBV7-9 to TRBJ1-2; D possibly corresponds to TRBD1 (6 bases). V was clipped by 4 bases and J by 2 bases, with 11 bases between them. The germline gives CDR1 SEHNR, CDR2 FQNEAQ (reference sequence). The CDR3 length is 14 residues. The CDR3 loop reads CASSSGQSNYGYTF. In nucleotides, the CDR3 is TGTGCCAGCAGCTCCGGACAGAGCAACTATGGCTACACCTTC.

There are a few counts of this clone. V and J are TRBV5-6 and TRBJ2-1, with D unclear. The CDR3 has 13 residues. V lost 4 bases to trimming and J lost 3 bases, with 8 bases between them. Germline V gives CDR1 SGHDT, CDR2 YYEEEE. The CDR3 sequence: CASSPSFYNEQFF. The CDR3 coding sequence is TGTGCCAGCAGCCCCAGTTTCTACAATGAGCAGTTCTTC.

This clone occurred a few times. The chain combines TRBV7-6 with TRBJ2-3; D gene uncertain. There are 14 residues in the CDR3. Looked up from germline, CDR1 is SGHVS and CDR2 is FNYEAQ. Trimming took off 2 bases at V and 1 base at J, with 7 bases between the two ends. CDR3 bases: TGTGCCAGCAGCTTATTGGCCCGCACAGATACGCAGTATTTT. It translates to CASSLLARTDTQYF.

The J gene is TRBJ2-1, the V gene TRBV2; TRBD2 matches 8 bases. J lost 6 bases, V lost 8 bases, and 12 bases had no gene match. Germline V gene sequence: CDR1 SNHLY, CDR2 FYNNEI. The CDR3 is 15 amino acids. The CDR3 nucleotides are TGTGCCAGCTATAGGGCGGGAGGAACGGTCAATGAGCAGTTCTTC. Its protein product is CASYRAGGTVNEQFF.

This rearrangement joins TRBV27 to TRBJ1-1; no definite D call. The V end was cut by 3 bases, the J end by 4 bases, with 12 bases between. The V gene's germline CDR1 is MNHEY and CDR2 SMNVEV (reference sequence). The length of the CDR3 is 14 residues. In DNA, the CDR3 is TGTGCCAGCAGTTTGACCGGGAGAGGCACTGAAGCTTTCTTT. As protein: CASSLTGRGTEAFF.

This chain links TRBV10-3 with TRBJ2-3; D call uncertain. The CDR3 consists of 15 residues. V was clipped by 0 bases and J by 1 base, with 8 bases between them. The germline CDR1 and CDR2 sequences are ENHRY and SYGVKD. CDR3 in amino acids: CAISESNSRTDTQYF. CDR3 sequence (DNA): TGTGCCATCAGTGAGTCGAACAGCCGCACAGATACGCAGTATTTT.

This chain uses TRBV5-6 with TRBJ2-3, with 12 bases aligning to TRBD1. V lost 4 bases and J lost 2; bases outside the gene matches: 8. This CDR3 is 17 amino acids long. Germline CDR1 reads SGHDT; CDR2 reads YYEEEE. This CDR3 reads CASSPTGTGGYTDTQYF. DNA for the CDR3: TGTGCCAGCAGCCCTACCGGGACAGGGGGCTACACAGATACGCAGTATTTT.

This clone has just one count. J is TRBJ2-5 and V is TRBV7-9; 7 bases align to TRBD2. The CDR3 is made up of 16 amino acids. J was trimmed by 4 bases and V by 5 bases; bases with no gene match: 13. Germline assignment: CDR1 SEHNR and CDR2 FQNEAQ (reference sequence). The CDR3 sequence: CASSKGVTSERETQYF. The CDR3 DNA sequence: TGTGCCAGCAGCAAAGGGGTAACTAGCGAAAGAGAGACCCAGTACTTC. The full variable domain, rest sourced from reference TRBV7-9 and TRBJ2-5, is DTGVSQNPRHKITKRGQNVTFRCDPISEHNRLYWYRQTLGQGPEFLTYFQNEAQLEKSRLLSDRFSAERPKGSFSTLEIQRTEQGDSAMYLCASSKGVTSERETQYFGPGTRLLVL.

The count of this clone is one. The CDR3 DNA follows: TGCGCCAGCAGCCAAGCTAGCCGGCAGGGGGTCCATGGCTACACCTTC. Residues: CASSQASRQGVHGYTF. The V call is TRBV4-1, the J call TRBJ1-2; TRBD1 agrees at 7 bases. The ends lost 1 base at V and 6 bases at J; junction bases unmatched: 11. The CDR3 loop spans 16 amino acids. CDR1 is MGHRA and CDR2 is YSYEKL in the germline V gene.

The rearrangement uses TRBV7-2 and TRBJ2-1; 7 nucleotides match TRBD2. Germline-derived CDR1 and CDR2 are SGHTA and FQGNSA. After removal of 3 bases from V and 1 base from J, the junction contained 6 bases not matched to a gene. The CDR3 runs to 16 residues. The CDR3 DNA reads TGTGCCAGCAGCTTGGGCTTGCGGGAGTCCTACAATGAGCAGTTCTTC. Translating gives CASSLGLRESYNEQFF.

J is TRBJ1-1 and V is TRBV7-2; TRBD1 aligns across 8 bases. Germline CDR1 SGHTA, CDR2 FQGNSA. This CDR3 has 13 residues. The V gene end was trimmed by 6 bases and the J gene end by 8 bases; junction bases not matched to a gene: 8. The CDR3 sequence is CASSPGGPAEAFF. For the CDR3, the DNA is TGTGCCAGCAGTCCAGGGGGCCCTGCGGAAGCTTTCTTT.

Here the CDR3 reads CASRAGTGEGYEQYF. CDR3 coding DNA: TGTGCCAGCAGGGCCGGGACAGGGGAAGGGTACGAGCAGTACTTC. This chain uses TRBV28 with TRBJ2-7, with TRBD1 identical over 10 bases. The CDR3 contains 15 residues. V gave up 6 bases and J gave up 4 bases; unmatched junction bases: 9. Germline CDR1 is MDHEN and CDR2 is SYDVKM.

The table lists this clone with a count of one. This chain joins TRBV7-9 and TRBJ2-3, with a weak D call TRBD1 (5 bases). This CDR3 has 15 amino acids. Germline CDR1 is SEHNR and CDR2 is FQNEAQ (reference sequence). V lost 1 base, J lost 6 bases, and 14 bases lay in between. The DNA of the CDR3 is TGTGCCAGCAGCTTAGAGGGGCAGCGCCGGGATACGCAGTATTTT. Translating it yields CASSLEGQRRDTQYF.

This chain connects TRBV27 to TRBJ1-2, with D possibly being TRBD1 (6 bases). Germline CDR1 MNHEY, CDR2 SMNVEV (reference sequence). V lost 3 bases and J lost 4, with 9 bases in between. This CDR3 is built from 13 residues. CDR3 nucleotide sequence: TGTGCCAGCAGTTTGGGCAGGGGCTATGGCTACACCTTC. As protein: CASSLGRGYGYTF.